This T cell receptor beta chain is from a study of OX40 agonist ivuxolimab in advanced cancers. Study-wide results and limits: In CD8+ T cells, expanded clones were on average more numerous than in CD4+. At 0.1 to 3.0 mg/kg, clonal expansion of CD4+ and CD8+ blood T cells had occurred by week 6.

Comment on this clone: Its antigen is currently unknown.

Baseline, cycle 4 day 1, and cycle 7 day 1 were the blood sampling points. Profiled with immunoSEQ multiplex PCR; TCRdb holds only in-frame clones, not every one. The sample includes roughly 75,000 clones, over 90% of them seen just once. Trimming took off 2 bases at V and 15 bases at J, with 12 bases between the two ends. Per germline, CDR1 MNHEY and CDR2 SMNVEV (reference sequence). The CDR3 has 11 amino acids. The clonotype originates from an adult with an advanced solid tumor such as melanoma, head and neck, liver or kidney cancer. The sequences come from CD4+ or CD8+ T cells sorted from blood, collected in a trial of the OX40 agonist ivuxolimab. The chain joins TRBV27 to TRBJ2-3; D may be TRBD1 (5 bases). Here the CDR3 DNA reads TGTGCCAGCAGTTTAGGGGCCCAGTTTTATTTT. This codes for CASSLGAQFYF.